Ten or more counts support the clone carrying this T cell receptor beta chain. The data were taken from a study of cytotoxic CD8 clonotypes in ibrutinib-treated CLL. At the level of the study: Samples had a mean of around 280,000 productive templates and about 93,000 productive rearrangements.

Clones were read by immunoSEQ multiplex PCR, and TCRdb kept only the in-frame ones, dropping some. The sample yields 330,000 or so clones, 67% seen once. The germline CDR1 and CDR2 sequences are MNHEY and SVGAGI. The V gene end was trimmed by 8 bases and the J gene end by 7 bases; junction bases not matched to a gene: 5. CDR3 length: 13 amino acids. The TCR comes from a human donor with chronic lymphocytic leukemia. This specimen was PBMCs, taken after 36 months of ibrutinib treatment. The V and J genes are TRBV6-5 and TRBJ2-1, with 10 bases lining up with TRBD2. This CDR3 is CASQRGGWNEQFF. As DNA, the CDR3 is TGTGCCAGCCAGCGGGGGGGATGGAATGAGCAGTTCTTC.